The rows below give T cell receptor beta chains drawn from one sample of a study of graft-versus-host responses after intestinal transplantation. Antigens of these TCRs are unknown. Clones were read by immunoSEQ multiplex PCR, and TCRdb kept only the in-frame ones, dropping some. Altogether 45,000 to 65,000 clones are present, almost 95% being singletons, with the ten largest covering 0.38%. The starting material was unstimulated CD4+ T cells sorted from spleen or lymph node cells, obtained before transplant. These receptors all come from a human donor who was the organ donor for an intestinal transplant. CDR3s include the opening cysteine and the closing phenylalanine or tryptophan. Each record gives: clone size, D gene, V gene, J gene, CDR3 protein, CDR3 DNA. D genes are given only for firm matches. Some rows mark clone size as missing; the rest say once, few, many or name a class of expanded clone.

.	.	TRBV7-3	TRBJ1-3	CASSLTGRGSGNTIYF	TGTGCCAGCAGCTTAACCGGTCGGGGCTCTGGAAACACCATATATTTT
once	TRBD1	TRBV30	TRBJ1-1	CAWSRDRGRTEAFF	TGTGCCTGGAGTCGGGACAGGGGTCGAACTGAAGCTTTCTTT
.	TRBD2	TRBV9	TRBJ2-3	CASSVASGATDTQYF	TGTGCCAGCAGCGTAGCCAGCGGGGCAACAGATACGCAGTATTTT
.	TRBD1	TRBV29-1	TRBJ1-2	CSIDRASYGYTF	TGCAGCATCGACAGGGCGAGCTATGGCTACACCTTC
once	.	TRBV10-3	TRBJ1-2	CAISAFTPYGYTF	TGTGCCATCAGTGCCTTTACCCCCTATGGCTACACCTTC
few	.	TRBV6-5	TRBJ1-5	CASRRFGEPQHF	TGTGCCAGCAGGAGGTTCGGCGAGCCCCAGCATTTT
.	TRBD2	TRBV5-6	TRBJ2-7	CASSLNLAGEPYEQYF	TGTGCCAGCAGCTTGAATTTAGCGGGGGAGCCCTACGAGCAGTACTTC
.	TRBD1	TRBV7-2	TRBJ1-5	CASSQTGVRHKGPQHF	TGTGCCAGCAGCCAGACAGGGGTCCGCCATAAGGGGCCCCAGCATTTT
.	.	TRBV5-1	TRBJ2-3	CASSLGKGTDTQYF	TGCGCCAGCAGCTTGGGTAAAGGAACAGATACGCAGTATTTT
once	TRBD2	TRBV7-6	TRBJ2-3	CASSLAEQLAGGPTDTQYF	TGTGCCAGCAGCTTAGCTGAGCAACTAGCGGGGGGCCCCACAGATACGCAGTATTTT
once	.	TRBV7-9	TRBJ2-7	CASSLKPYEQYF	TGTGCCAGCAGCTTAAAACCCTACGAGCAGTACTTC
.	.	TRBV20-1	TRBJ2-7	CSATLSEQYF	TGCAGTGCGACCCTCTCCGAGCAGTACTTC
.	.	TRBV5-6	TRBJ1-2	CASIDLSRARYGYTF	TGTGCCAGCATCGACCTTTCCCGAGCACGCTATGGCTACACCTTC
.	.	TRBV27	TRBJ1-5	CASSGLRGPQHF	TGTGCCAGCAGTGGGCTCAGGGGGCCCCAGCATTTT
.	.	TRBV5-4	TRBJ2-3	CASTLDAGGPTDTQYF	TGTGCCAGCACCCTGGACGCGGGTGGCCCCACAGATACGCAGTATTTT
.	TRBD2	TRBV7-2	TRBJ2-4	CASSLRLAGDIQYF	TGTGCCAGCAGCCTGCGACTAGCTGGGGACATTCAGTACTTC
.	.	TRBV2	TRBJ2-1	CASSVIGRGAYNEQFF	TGTGCCAGCAGTGTTATTGGCAGGGGCGCCTACAATGAGCAGTTCTTC
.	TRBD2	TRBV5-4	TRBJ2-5	CASSFGGSILQETQYF	TGTGCCAGCAGCTTCGGGGGGTCGATCCTACAAGAGACCCAGTACTTC
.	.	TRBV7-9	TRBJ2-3	CASSSSYASTDTQYF	TGTGCCAGCAGCTCTAGCTATGCTAGCACAGATACGCAGTATTTT
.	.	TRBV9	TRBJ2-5	CASSVSGQETQYF	TGTGCCAGCAGCGTAAGCGGCCAAGAGACCCAGTACTTC
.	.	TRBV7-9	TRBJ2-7	CASSLVGGPGEQYF	TGTGCCAGCAGCTTAGTAGGTGGACCGGGGGAGCAGTACTTC
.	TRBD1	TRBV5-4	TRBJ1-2	CASRAGTDRGLGRGYTF	TGTGCCAGCAGAGCCGGTACGGACAGGGGACTAGGTCGTGGCTACACCTTC